Sequencing of this TCR beta chain was carried out in a study of blood T cell repertoires in COVID-19. About the study: Sites in the United States, Italy and Spain provided acute and convalescent COVID-19 samples. PBMCs, B-cell-depleted T cells, or T cells were the source of the cDNA or gDNA that made up the material.

In the study's own analysis: How many nucleated cells were present was estimated from reference gene primer amplification. Some clones are missing from TCRdb's copy, which holds only in-frame ones; the method was immunoSEQ multiplex PCR. D and trimming come from the DNA, and the V and J calls and clone size come from that table. Of 120,000 to 150,000 clones listed, 85% to 90% were seen once; the top ten hold 8.6%. Trimming removed 2 bases from V and 1 base from J, with 6 bases in between. Germline CDR1 reads MDHEN; CDR2 reads SYDVKM. The CDR3 is 13 amino acids. This chain connects TRBV28 to TRBJ2-7, with a tentative D call TRBD1 (5 bases). The sequence was collected from a woman between 45 and 65 years old with active or convalescent COVID-19. The sample taken for sequencing was peripheral blood. The CDR3 loop is CASSLRQSYEQYF. The CDR3 DNA reads as TGTGCCAGCAGTTTAAGACAGTCCTACGAGCAGTACTTC.